Below, one T cell receptor beta chain is given with its context. Antigen specificity is unknown. Repertoires were generated with immunoSEQ multiplex PCR, while TCRdb's copy carries only in-frame clones and drops some. Of fewer than 100,000 clones in the sample, approximately 80% were seen once. The data belong to a study of PD-L1 blockade in urothelial cancer. Germline values: CDR1 SEHNR, CDR2 FQNEAQ (reference sequence). Trimming took 0 bases from V and 0 from J, leaving 9 bases between them. The CDR3 contains 15 residues. Time point meaning: pretreatment peripheral blood. Each patient gave between 1 and 8 samples of peripheral blood mononuclear cells, which were collected pretreatment and during treatment. Study-wide findings and caveats: Pretreatment blood TCR clonality under the median forecast improved survival.

The input for sequencing was PBMCs, taken around atezolizumab (anti-PD-L1) treatment. The TCR sequence derives from a man between 35 and 55 years old with urothelial cancer. This rearrangement joins TRBV7-9 to TRBJ2-7; TRBD1 is a possible D gene (6 bases). CDR3 region: CASSLAAGASYEQYF. The DNA for the CDR3 is TGTGCCAGCAGCTTAGCGGCAGGGGCCTCCTACGAGCAGTACTTC.